These 11 T cell receptor beta chains came from one sample sequenced in a study of T cells expressing NK-cell markers. TCRdb re-called the 5' RACE reads; every CDR3 protein appears as one record, without DNA. The sample table includes approximately 150,000 distinct CDR3 sequences. The sequenced material came from blood T cells: a sorted CD56 or NKG2C T cell subset, CD4+ or CD8+ T cells, or bulk PBMC T cells (not recorded which). These TCRs come from a man aged 18 to 35 in good health.

The chain uses TRBV19 and TRBJ1-5; TCRdb designates TRBD1, a call that cannot be tested without DNA. The germline V gene encodes CDR1 LNHDA and CDR2 SQIVND (reference sequence). CDR3 size: 15 residues. The CDR3 protein is CASSIGGYGNQPQHF.

The rearrangement uses TRBV4-2 and TRBJ2-7; without DNA, the TCRdb call of TRBD2 cannot be checked. The CDR3 contains 16 residues. The germline V gene has CDR1 LGHNA and CDR2 YNFKEQ. The CDR3 sequence is CASSQDRSGRWYEQYF.

V gene TRBV6-1 combines with J gene TRBJ2-1; TCRdb reports TRBD1, a call that lacks DNA to check it against. The CDR3 is 14 amino acids. CDR1 is MNHNS and CDR2 is SASEGT in the germline V gene. CDR3 residues: CASSAGTGGYEQFF.

V gene TRBV4-1 combines with J gene TRBJ2-1; the TRBD1 assignment by TCRdb is unverifiable without DNA. This CDR3 has 15 residues. Germline CDR1 is MGHRA and CDR2 is YSYEKL. The CDR3 loop reads CASSPQGQDYNEQFF.

V gene TRBV12-3 or TRBV12-4 combines with J gene TRBJ2-3; TCRdb indicates TRBD1, and absent DNA this call remains unverified. The CDR3 is 14 residues long. Here the CDR3 reads CASRTGGLTDTQYF.

The chain is built from TRBV28 and TRBJ2-2; the TCRdb call, TRBD1, lacks DNA for checking. Per germline, CDR1 MDHEN and CDR2 SYDVKM. The CDR3 is 15 amino acids. The CDR3 sequence is CASTGFRVNTGELFF.

The chain combines TRBV4-1 with TRBJ2-5; TCRdb's D call of TRBD2 is untestable without DNA. CDR1 and CDR2 (germline): MGHRA, YSYEKL. The CDR3 consists of 15 residues. CDR3 sequence reads: CASSRELAGVETQYF.

The chain combines TRBV25-1 with TRBJ2-2; TCRdb's D gene call, TRBD2, goes unchecked for lack of DNA. Germline V gives CDR1 MGHDK, CDR2 SYGVNS. The CDR3 contains 15 residues. This CDR3 is CASSDSGRAPGELFF.

The rearrangement uses TRBV5-1 and TRBJ2-2; lacking DNA, the TRBD1 call made by TCRdb goes unchecked. Germline V gene lookup returns CDR1 SGHRS and CDR2 YFSETQ. The CDR3 length is 16 residues. CDR3 sequence reads: CASSLVGVGITGELFF.

This chain connects TRBV29-1 to TRBJ2-7. CDR1 and CDR2 (germline): SQVTM, ANQGSEA. CDR3 length: 11 residues. CDR3 region: CSVERDYEQYF.

This sequence joins TRBV10-3 and TRBJ2-1; TCRdb outputs TRBD2, but without DNA this stays unchecked. The germline V gene has CDR1 ENHRY and CDR2 SYGVKD. The CDR3 extends over 16 amino acids. CDR3 protein: CAISEAAGSTWNEQFF.